The 13 T cell receptor beta chains below all came from one sample that was sequenced in a study of T cells in Graves' hyperthyroidism and ophthalmopathy. There were TCR beta CDR3 regions amplified from RNA transcripts. A first-round RT-PCR of the TCR CDR3 used the HTBI primer set. TCRdb fed the multiplex PCR reads into MiXCR, producing one record per CDR3 protein. The table includes 600,000 to 750,000 distinct CDR3 sequences, around 16% detected once. The sample taken for sequencing was blood. These receptors originate from a man aged 50 to 59 with Graves' hyperthyroidism.

The chain links TRBV20-1 to TRBJ2-1; possible D gene TRBD1, 5 bases. This CDR3 region has 14 residues. Trimming removed 0 bases from V and 7 bases from J, with 13 bases in between. Germline V gives CDR1 DFQATT, CDR2 SNEGSKA (reference sequence). Here the CDR3 DNA reads TGCAGTGCTAGAGATTGGGCAGGGCAGAATGAGCAGTTCTTC. Translation gives CSARDWAGQNEQFF.

This clonotype was seen a few times. This sequence joins TRBV5-1 and TRBJ1-4, with 9 bases aligning to TRBD1. This CDR3 comprises 15 residues. J was trimmed by 7 bases and V by 2 bases; bases with no gene match: 6. The germline V gene encodes CDR1 SGHRS and CDR2 YFSETQ. DNA for the CDR3: TGCGCCAGCAGCTTACAGGGGGCGCAGGGTGAAAAACTGTTTTTT. It codes for CASSLQGAQGEKLFF.

There are many counts of this clonotype. The gene calls are TRBV5-1 and TRBJ1-3, with unresolved D. The V end lost 0 bases, the J end lost 4 bases, and 11 bases lay between the germline ends. Germline CDR1 SGHRS, CDR2 YFSETQ. This CDR3 has 15 amino acids. The CDR3 protein is CASSLETYTGNTIYF. The DNA of the CDR3 is TGCGCCAGCAGCTTGGAAACATACACCGGAAACACCATATATTTT.

This clonotype was recorded only once. This chain joins TRBV24-1 and TRBJ2-1; 14 bases agree with TRBD2. Germline V gene data show CDR1 as KGHDR and CDR2 as SFDVKD. CDR3 length: 18 amino acids. The J segment lost 0 bases and the V segment lost 3 bases, leaving 3 bases of the junction unmatched. The CDR3 reads CATSDPGTSGSSYNEQFF. CDR3 bases: TGTGCCACCAGTGATCCGGGGACTAGCGGGAGCTCCTACAATGAGCAGTTCTTC.

V gene TRBV28 combines with J gene TRBJ2-3; D is possibly TRBD1 (6 bases). Germline lookup yields CDR1 MDHEN and CDR2 SYDVKM. The CDR3 covers 11 residues. The V end was cut by 4 bases, the J end by 11 bases, with 10 bases between. The CDR3 nucleotides read TGTGCCAGCAGTTCTGGACAGCAGCAGTATTTT. Protein sequence: CASSSGQQQYF. The variable domain in full, completed from reference TRBV28 and TRBJ2-3, reads DVKVTQSSRYLVKRTGEKVFLECVQDMDHENMFWYRQDPGLGLRLIYFSYDVKMKEKGDIPEGYSVSREKKERFSLILESASTNQTSMYLCASSSGQQQYFGPGTRLTVL.

Many counts were recorded for this clonotype. The V gene is TRBV19, the J gene TRBJ2-1; 10 bases align to TRBD2. CDR1 and CDR2 (germline): LNHDA, SQIVND (reference sequence). This CDR3 is built from 16 residues. Trimming cost V 5 bases and J 5 bases; bases outside gene matches: 9. The CDR3 sequence: CASSSRLAGTNNEQFF. The DNA of the CDR3 is TGTGCCAGTAGTTCACGACTAGCGGGCACAAACAATGAGCAGTTCTTC.

This clonotype has more than one count but fewer than ten. The chain has TRBV5-1 and TRBJ2-3; 10 bases line up with TRBD2. This CDR3 region has 16 residues. CDR1 and CDR2 from the germline V gene are SGHRS and YFSETQ. Trimming took 0 bases from V and 5 from J; bases not matched to a gene: 6. The CDR3 region is CASSLAAGGPRDTQYF. The CDR3 coding sequence is TGCGCCAGCAGCTTGGCAGCGGGAGGGCCCAGAGATACGCAGTATTTT.

The V gene is TRBV20-1, the J gene TRBJ2-1; TRBD1 might be the D (7 bases). In germline, CDR1 is DFQATT, CDR2 SNEGSKA (reference sequence). V was trimmed by 6 bases and J by 6 bases, leaving 18 bases between them. The CDR3 totals 14 residues. In DNA form, the CDR3 reads TGCAGTGCCACCGACAGGGTGGAGGGCAATGAGCAGTTCTTC. It yields the protein CSATDRVEGNEQFF.

The CDR3 DNA reads TGTGCCAGCAGTTTAACGGCCAGCGTCAATCAGCCCCAGCATTTT. It specifies CASSLTASVNQPQHF. This sequence joins TRBV27 and TRBJ1-5; D gene uncertain. Trimming took 2 bases from V and 3 from J, leaving 11 bases between them. CDR3 length equals 15 residues. Germline V gene sequence: CDR1 MNHEY, CDR2 SMNVEV (reference sequence).

This clonotype showed up many times. The V gene is TRBV12-3 or TRBV12-4, the J gene TRBJ1-5; unclear D gene. CDR3 length: 15 residues. The V end lost 3 bases, the J end lost 0 bases, and 9 bases lay between the germline ends. The CDR3 bases are TGTGCCAGCAGTTTTGAAGGGAATAGCAATCAGCCCCAGCATTTT. Its translation: CASSFEGNSNQPQHF.

This clonotype came up a few times. A much larger clone differs from this one at a single base, so this may be a read error. The CDR3 DNA reads as TGTGCCAGCAGTCCCCGGAACGCCGGGGAGCTGTTTTTT. Translation gives CASSPRNAGELFF. This chain links TRBV7-9 with TRBJ2-2; no definite D call. The CDR3 is 13 amino acids. The germline V gene has CDR1 SEHNR and CDR2 FQNEAQ (reference sequence).

To note about this clonotype: Mismatch with germline at one junction end may stem from a read error. This chain uses TRBV6-1 with TRBJ2-7; TRBD1 might be the D (6 bases). Germline assignment: CDR1 MNHNS and CDR2 SASEGT. This CDR3 has 13 amino acids. The CDR3 DNA sequence: TGTGCCGGCAGTCAGGACAGCCAACGGGAGCAGTACTTC. Translating gives CAGSQDSQREQYF.

V and J are TRBV6-2 or TRBV6-3 and TRBJ2-6; D is undetermined. CDR1 and CDR2 (germline): MNHEY, SVGEGT. The CDR3 has 15 amino acids. Trimming left V 10 bases short and J 0 bases short, with 13 bases between. The CDR3 sequence: CATHPAHSGANVLTF. The CDR3 DNA reads as TGTGCCACCCACCCGGCGCACTCTGGGGCCAACGTCCTGACTTTC.